This entry is about one TCR beta chain. Its recognized antigen is unknown. Base qualities are not recorded, but no much larger clone differs from it by a single base. TCRbeta CDR3 regions were amplified from genomic DNA by means of the immunoSEQ Assay, a bias-controlled multiplex PCR. The study's processing was this. The number of nucleated cells in each sample was estimated from the amplification of reference gene primers within the assay. Sequence reads were collapsed and filtered to measure the absolute abundance of every unique TCRbeta CDR3 rearrangement. For each sample, productive Simpson clonality was calculated by taking the square root of Simpson's diversity index across productive rearrangements. In TCRdb, the immuneACCESS table is reduced to in-frame sequences with V and J assigned. These tables do not hold every clone; where another copy was compared, an unresolved V gene accounts for under half, and the others remain unexplained. The V and J calls and clone size come from that table; D and trimming were worked out from the DNA. Across this sample there are hundreds of thousands of clones, with approximately 92% seen only once. The ten largest account for around 1% of the sample.

The entry originates in a study of blood T cell repertoires in COVID-19 (dated by TCRdb to 2020 to 2022). At the level of the whole study: The collaborator samples originated in the United States, Italy and Spain and spanned the acute and convalescent phases of COVID-19. The material from the prospective study consisted of cDNA or gDNA derived from T cells, B-cell-depleted T cells, or PBMCs. The dataset comprised deeply sampled blood TCRbeta repertoires from subjects exposed to, actively infected with, or recovered from COVID-19. The repertoires were made available in a free public database intended to serve as a resource for research on the immune response to SARS-CoV-2. Samples came from the ongoing ImmuneRACE study (first 160 participants) plus 1,254 subjects from 6 global collaborators. Sample metadata almost always included a de-identified subject ID, COVID-19 status, age in years and sex. Where available, HLA class I and class II types were obtained from metadata supplied by the sample provider rather than from assay-based typing. Overall results and qualifications from the work: Clinical and demographic metadata were provided uncurated, with the amount varying by source and participant.

Participants in the prospective study were enrolled through a virtual design, were aged roughly 18 to 90 years, and lived in roughly 24 United States geographic areas. To assign participants to cohorts, the prospective study relied on clinical history that participants themselves reported in a screening survey and a study questionnaire. For ImmuneRACE Cohort 3, a participant was defined as recovered based on two consecutive negative NP/OP PCR tests, clearance by a healthcare professional, or resolution of symptoms. Mobile phlebotomists in the prospective study collected whole blood, serum and a nasopharyngeal or oropharyngeal swab from every participant. Over an approximately 2-month period, participants in the prospective study had the option of providing additional blood draws and questionnaires. Blood samples from the prospective study were shipped frozen or at room temperature prior to DNA extraction.

The sequenced sample consisted of PBMCs or T cells enriched from blood (not recorded which). The TCR sequence derives from a young man who had recovered from COVID-19.

Read as DNA, the sequence is TGTGCCACCAGCAGAGAGGACAGGAAAGAGACCCAGTACTTC. The encoded protein is CATSREDRKETQYF. This chain joins TRBV15 to TRBJ2-5, with TRBD1 identical over 7 junction bases. Reading the germline V gene (reference sequence) gives CDR1 LNHNV and CDR2 YYDKDF. The junction shows trimming of 0 bases on V and 3 bases on J, and the gene matches do not reach 1 base of it. Including the terminal cysteine and phenylalanine, the CDR3 comprises 14 residues. The sequence is cut down to CDR3 DNA, 42 bases in frame from base 1. With the rest looked up from the reference TRBV15 and TRBJ2-5 genes rather than sequenced, the full variable domain is DAMVIQNPRYQVTQFGKPVTLSCSQTLNHNVMYWYQQKSSQAPKLLFHYYDKDFNNEADTPDNFQSRRPNTSFCFLDIRSPGLGDTAMYLCATSREDRKETQYFGPGTRLLVL.